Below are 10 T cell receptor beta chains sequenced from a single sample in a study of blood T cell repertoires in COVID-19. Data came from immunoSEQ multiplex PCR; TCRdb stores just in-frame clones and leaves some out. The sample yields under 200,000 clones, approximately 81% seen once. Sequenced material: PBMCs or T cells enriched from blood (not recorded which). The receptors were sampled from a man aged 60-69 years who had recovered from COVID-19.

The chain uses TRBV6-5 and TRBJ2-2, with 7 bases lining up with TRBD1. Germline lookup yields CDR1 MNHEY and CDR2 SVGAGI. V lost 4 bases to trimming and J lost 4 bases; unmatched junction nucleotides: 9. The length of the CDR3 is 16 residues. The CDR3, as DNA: TGTGCCAGCAGTTTGGTGCCGAACAGGGGCACCGGGGAGCTGTTTTTT. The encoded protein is CASSLVPNRGTGELFF.

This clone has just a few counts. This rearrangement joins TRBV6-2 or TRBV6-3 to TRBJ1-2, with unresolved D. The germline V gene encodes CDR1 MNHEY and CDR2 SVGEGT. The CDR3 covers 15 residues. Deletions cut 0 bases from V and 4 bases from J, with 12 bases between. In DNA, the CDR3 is TGTGCCAGCAGTTACTCGGGCCAAAGAACCTATGGCTACACCTTC. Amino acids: CASSYSGQRTYGYTF.

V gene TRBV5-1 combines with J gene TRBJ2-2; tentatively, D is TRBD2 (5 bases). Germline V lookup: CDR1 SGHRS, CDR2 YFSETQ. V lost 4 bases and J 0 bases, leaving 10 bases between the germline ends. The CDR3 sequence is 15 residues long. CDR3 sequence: CASSPGTANTGELFF. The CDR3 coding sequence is TGCGCCAGCAGCCCGGGAACAGCGAACACCGGGGAGCTGTTTTTT.

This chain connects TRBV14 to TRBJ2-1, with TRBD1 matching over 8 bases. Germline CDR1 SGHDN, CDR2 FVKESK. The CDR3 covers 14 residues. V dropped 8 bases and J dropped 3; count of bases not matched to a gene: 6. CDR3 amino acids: CASAGGLYYNEQFF. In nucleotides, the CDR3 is TGTGCCAGCGCAGGGGGCCTTTACTACAATGAGCAGTTCTTC.

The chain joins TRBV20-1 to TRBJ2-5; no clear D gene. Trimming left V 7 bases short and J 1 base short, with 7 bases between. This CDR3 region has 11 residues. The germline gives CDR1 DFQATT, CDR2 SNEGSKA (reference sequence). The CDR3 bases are TGCAGTGGGCAGTTCCAAGAGACCCAGTACTTC. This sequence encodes CSGQFQETQYF.

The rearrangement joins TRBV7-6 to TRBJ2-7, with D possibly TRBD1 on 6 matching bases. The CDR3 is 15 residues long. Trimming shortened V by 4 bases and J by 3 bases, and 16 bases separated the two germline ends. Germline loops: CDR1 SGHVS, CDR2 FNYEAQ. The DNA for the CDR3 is TGTGCCAGCAGCTACTCGGACAGTCCCATCTACGAGCAGTACTTC. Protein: CASSYSDSPIYEQYF.

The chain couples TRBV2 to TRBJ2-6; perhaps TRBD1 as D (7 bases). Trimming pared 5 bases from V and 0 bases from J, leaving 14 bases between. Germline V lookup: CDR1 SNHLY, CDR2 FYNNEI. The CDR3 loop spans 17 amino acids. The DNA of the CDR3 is TGTGCCAGCAGTATTCGACAGGGACTCTCTGGGGCCAACGTCCTGACTTTC. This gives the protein CASSIRQGLSGANVLTF.

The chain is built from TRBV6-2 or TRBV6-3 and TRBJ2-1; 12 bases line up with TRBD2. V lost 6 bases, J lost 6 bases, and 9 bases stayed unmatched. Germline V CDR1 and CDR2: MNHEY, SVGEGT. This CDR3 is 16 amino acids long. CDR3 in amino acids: CASSPRLAGALNEQFF. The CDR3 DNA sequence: TGTGCCAGCAGCCCTCGACTAGCGGGAGCACTCAATGAGCAGTTCTTC.

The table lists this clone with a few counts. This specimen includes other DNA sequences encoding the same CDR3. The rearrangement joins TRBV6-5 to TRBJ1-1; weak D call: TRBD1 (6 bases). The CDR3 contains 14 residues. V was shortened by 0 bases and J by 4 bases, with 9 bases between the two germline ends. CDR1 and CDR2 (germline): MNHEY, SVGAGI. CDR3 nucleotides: TGTGCCAGCAGTTACTCGAGAGGGGGCACTGAAGCTTTCTTT. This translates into CASSYSRGGTEAFF.

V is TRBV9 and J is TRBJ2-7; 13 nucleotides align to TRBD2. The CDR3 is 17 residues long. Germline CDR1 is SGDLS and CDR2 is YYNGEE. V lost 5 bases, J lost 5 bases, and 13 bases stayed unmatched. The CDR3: CASSRTSGRARLHEQYF. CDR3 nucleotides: TGTGCCAGCAGTCGAACTAGCGGGAGGGCTCGCCTCCACGAGCAGTACTTC.